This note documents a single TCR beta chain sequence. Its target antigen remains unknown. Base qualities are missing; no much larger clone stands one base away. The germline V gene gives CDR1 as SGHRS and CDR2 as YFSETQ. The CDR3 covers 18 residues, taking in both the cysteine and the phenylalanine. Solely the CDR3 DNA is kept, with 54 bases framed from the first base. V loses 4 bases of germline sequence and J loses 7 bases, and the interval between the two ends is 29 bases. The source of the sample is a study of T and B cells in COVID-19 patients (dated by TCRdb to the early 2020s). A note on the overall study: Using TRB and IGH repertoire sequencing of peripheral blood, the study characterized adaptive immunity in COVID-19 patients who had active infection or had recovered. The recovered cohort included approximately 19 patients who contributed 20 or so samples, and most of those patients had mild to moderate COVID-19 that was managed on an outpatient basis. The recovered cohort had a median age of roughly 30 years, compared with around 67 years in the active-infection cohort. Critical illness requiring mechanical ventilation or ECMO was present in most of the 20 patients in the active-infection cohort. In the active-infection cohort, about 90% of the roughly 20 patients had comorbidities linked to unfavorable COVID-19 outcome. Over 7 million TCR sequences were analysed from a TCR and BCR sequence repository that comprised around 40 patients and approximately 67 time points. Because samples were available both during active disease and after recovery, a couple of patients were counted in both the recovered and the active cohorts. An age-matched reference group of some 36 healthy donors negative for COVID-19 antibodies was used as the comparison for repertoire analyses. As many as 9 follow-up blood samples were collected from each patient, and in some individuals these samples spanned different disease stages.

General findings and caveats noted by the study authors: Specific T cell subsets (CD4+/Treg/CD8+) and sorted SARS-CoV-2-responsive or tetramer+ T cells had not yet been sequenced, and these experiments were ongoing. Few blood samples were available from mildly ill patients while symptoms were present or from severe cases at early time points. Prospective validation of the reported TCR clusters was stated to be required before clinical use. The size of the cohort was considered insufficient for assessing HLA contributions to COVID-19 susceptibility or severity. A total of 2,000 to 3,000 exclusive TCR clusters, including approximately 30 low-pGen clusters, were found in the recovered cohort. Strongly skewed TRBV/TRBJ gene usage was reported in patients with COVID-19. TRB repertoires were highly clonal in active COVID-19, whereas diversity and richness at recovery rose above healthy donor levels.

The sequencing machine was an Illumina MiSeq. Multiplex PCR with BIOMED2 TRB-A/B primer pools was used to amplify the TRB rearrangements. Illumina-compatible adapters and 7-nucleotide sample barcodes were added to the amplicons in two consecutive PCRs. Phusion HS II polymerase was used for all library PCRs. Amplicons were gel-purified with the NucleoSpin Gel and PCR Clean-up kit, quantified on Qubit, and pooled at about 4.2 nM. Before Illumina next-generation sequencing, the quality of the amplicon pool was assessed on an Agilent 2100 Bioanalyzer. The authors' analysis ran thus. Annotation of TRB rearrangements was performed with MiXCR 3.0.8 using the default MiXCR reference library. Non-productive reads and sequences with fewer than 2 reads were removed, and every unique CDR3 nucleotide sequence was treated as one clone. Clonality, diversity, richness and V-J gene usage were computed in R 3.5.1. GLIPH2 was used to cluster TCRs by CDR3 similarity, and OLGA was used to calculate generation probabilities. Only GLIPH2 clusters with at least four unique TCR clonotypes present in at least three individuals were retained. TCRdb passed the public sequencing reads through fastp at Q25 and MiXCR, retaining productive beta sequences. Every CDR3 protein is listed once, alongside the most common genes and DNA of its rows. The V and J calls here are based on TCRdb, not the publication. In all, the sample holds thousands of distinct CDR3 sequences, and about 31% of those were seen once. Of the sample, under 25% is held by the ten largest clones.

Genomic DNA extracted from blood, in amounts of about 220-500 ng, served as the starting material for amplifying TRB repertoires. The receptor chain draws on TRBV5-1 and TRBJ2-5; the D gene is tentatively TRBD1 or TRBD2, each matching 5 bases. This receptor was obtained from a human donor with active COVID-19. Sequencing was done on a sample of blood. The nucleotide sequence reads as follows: TGCGCCAGCAGCACGAGAAACCAATGGGACGGCGATTTGGCGACCCAGTACTTC. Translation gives CASSTRNQWDGDLATQYF.